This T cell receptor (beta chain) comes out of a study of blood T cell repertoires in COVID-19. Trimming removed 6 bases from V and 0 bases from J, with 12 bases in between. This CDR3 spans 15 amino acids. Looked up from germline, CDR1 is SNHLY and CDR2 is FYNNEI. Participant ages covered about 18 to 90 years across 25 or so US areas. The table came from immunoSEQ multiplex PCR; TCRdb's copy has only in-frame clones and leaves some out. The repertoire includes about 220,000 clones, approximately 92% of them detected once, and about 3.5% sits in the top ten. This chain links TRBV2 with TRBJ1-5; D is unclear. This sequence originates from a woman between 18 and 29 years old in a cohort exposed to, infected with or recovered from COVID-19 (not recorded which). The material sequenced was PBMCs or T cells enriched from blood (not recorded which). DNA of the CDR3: TGTGCCAGCAGGTCACAGCGGGATAGCAATCAGCCCCAGCATTTT. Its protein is CASRSQRDSNQPQHF. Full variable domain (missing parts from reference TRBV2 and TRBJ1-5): EPEVTQTPSHQVTQMGQEVILRCVPISNHLYFYWYRQILGQKVEFLVSFYNNEISEKSEIFDDQFSVERPDGSNFTLKIRSTKLEDSAMYFCASRSQRDSNQPQHFGDGTRLSIL.